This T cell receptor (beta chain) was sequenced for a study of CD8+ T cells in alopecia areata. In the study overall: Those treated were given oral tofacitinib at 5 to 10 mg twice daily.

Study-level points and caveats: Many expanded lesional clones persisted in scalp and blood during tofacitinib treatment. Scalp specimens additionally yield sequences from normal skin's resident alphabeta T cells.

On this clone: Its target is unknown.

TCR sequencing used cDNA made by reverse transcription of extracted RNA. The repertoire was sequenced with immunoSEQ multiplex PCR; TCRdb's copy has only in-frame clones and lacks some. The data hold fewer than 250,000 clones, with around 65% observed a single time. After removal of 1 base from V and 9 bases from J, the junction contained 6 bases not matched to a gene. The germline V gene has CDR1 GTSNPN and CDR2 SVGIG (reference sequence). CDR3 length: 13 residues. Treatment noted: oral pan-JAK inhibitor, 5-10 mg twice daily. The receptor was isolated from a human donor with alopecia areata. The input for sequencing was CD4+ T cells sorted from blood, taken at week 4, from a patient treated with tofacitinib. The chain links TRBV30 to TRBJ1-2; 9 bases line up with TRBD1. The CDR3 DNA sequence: TGTGCCTGGAGTGGAGGGGGACAGGGAAGCTACACCTTC. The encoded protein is CAWSGGGQGSYTF.